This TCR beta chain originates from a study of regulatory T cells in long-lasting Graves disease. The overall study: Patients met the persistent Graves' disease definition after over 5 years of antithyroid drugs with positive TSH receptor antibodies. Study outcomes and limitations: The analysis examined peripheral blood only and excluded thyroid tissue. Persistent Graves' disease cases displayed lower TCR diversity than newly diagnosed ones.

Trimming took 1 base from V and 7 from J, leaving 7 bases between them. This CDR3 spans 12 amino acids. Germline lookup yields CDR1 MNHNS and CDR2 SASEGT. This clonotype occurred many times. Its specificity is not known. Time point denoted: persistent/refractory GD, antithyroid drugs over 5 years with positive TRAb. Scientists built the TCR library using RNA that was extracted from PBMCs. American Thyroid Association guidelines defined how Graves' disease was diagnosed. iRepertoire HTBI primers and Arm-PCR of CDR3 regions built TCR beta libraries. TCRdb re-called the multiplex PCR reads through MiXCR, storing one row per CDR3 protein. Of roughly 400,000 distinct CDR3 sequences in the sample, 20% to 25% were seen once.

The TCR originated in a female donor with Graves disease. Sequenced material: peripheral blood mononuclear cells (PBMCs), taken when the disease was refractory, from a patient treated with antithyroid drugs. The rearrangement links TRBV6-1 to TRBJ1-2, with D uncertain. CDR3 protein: CASSEGGGGYTF. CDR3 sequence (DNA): TGTGCCAGCAGTGAAGGAGGAGGTGGCTACACCTTC.